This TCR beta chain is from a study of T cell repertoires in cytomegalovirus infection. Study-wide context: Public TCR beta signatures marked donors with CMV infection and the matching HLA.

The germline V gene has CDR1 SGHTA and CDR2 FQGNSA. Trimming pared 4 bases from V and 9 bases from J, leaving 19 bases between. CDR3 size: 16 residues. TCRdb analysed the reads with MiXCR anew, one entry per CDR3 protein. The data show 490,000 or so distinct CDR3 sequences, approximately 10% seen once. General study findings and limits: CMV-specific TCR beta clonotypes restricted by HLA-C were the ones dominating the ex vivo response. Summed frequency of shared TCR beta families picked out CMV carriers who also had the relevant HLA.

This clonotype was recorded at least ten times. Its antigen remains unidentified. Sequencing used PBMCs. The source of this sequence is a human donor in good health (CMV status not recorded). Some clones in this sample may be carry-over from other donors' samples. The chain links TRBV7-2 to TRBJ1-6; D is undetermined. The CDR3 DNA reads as TGTGCCAGCAGCTCCCTAACCCGATCCCCCGGTTCACCCCTCCACTTT. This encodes CASSSLTRSPGSPLHF. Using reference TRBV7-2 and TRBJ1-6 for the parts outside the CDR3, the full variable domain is GAGVSQSPSNKVTEKGKDVELRCDPISGHTALYWYRQSLGQGLEFLIYFQGNSAPDKSGLPSDRFSAERTGGSVSTLTIQRTQQEDSAVYLCASSSLTRSPGSPLHFGNGTRLTVT.